The 25 T cell receptor beta chains reported below all come from one sample, sequenced in a study of T cells in Graves' hyperthyroidism and ophthalmopathy. RNA transcripts gave rise to amplified TCR beta CDR3 regions. The HTBI set primed first-round TCR CDR3 RT-PCR. MiXCR was run by TCRdb on the multiplex PCR reads, yielding one entry per CDR3 protein. The data contain around 350,000 distinct CDR3 sequences, more than 12% of them singletons. The specimen was blood. The source of these receptors is a woman aged 25 to 39 with Graves' ophthalmopathy.

This clonotype appeared many times. This sequence joins TRBV7-8 and TRBJ2-3; TRBD2 aligns across 15 bases. J lost 0 bases, V lost 5 bases, and 9 bases had no gene match. The V gene's germline CDR1 is SGHVS and CDR2 FQNEAQ. CDR3 length equals 19 residues. CDR3 sequence reads: CASSPGLAGGYISTDTQYF. For the CDR3, the DNA is TGTGCCAGCAGCCCGGGACTAGCGGGGGGTTACATTAGCACAGATACGCAGTATTTT.

The gene calls are TRBV9 and TRBJ1-1; D not resolved. V was pared by 3 bases and J by 6 bases, with 18 bases between. Germline V CDR1 and CDR2: SGDLS, YYNGEE. The length of the CDR3 is 15 residues. DNA of the CDR3: TGTGCCAGCAGCGACCCGGACTCCTCCGGAGCTGAAGCTTTCTTT. Protein product: CASSDPDSSGAEAFF.

This clonotype was seen at least ten times. The V call is TRBV4-1, the J call TRBJ2-7; D gene unclear. CDR1 is MGHRA and CDR2 is YSYEKL in the germline V gene. The CDR3 has 16 amino acids. Trimming took off 1 base at V and 3 bases at J, with 16 bases between the two ends. DNA for the CDR3: TGCGCCAGCAGCCAAGGCCCCGCGGATTTGGTCTACGAGCAGTACTTC. Its protein is CASSQGPADLVYEQYF.

Many counts were recorded for this clonotype. This chain connects TRBV28 to TRBJ1-6; D perhaps matches TRBD1 (5 bases). This CDR3 is built from 19 residues. V gave up 2 bases and J gave up 3 bases, with 20 bases separating them. Germline V gene data show CDR1 as MDHEN and CDR2 as SYDVKM. CDR3 in amino acids: CASSLVGTAGRFYNSPLHF. CDR3 bases: TGTGCCAGCAGTTTAGTCGGGACGGCCGGGAGGTTCTATAATTCACCCCTCCACTTT.

This clonotype was seen only once. This rearrangement joins TRBV15 to TRBJ2-2, with 8 bases lining up with TRBD1. Per germline, CDR1 LNHNV and CDR2 YYDKDF (reference sequence). The CDR3 is 16 residues long. Germline trimming cut 1 base from V and 1 base from J; bases unmatched to any gene: 2. CDR3 amino acids: CATSRGGQGNTGELFF. The CDR3 bases are TGTGCCACCAGCAGAGGAGGACAGGGGAACACCGGGGAGCTGTTTTTT.

In this sample, this clonotype turned up many times. The genes are TRBV12-3 or TRBV12-4 and TRBJ2-7; D gene unclear. The CDR3 is 11 amino acids. V lost 2 bases and J lost 3, with 2 bases in between. CDR3 DNA: TGTGCCAGCAGTTTATTCTACGAGCAGTACTTC. Protein sequence: CASSLFYEQYF.

This clonotype was found many times. The chain links TRBV28 to TRBJ1-1; tentatively, D is TRBD1 (6 bases). V lost 5 bases and J 1 base, leaving 11 bases between the germline ends. This CDR3 has 14 residues. Germline CDR1 is MDHEN and CDR2 is SYDVKM. As DNA, the CDR3 is TGTGCCAGCAGTCCAGGGGCGGAGAACACTGAAGCTTTCTTT. Protein sequence: CASSPGAENTEAFF. Drawing the rest from reference TRBV28 and TRBJ1-1, the complete variable domain is DVKVTQSSRYLVKRTGEKVFLECVQDMDHENMFWYRQDPGLGLRLIYFSYDVKMKEKGDIPEGYSVSREKKERFSLILESASTNQTSMYLCASSPGAENTEAFFGQGTRLTVV.

The chain uses TRBV4-2 and TRBJ1-2; 10 nucleotides align to TRBD1. The junction had 13 bases not matched to a gene; V was cut back by 7 bases and J by 2 bases. Germline lookup yields CDR1 LGHNA and CDR2 YNFKEQ. The CDR3 has 17 amino acids. This CDR3 is CASNNMNTGQGNYGYTF. The CDR3, as DNA: TGTGCCAGCAACAATATGAATACGGGACAGGGGAACTATGGCTACACCTTC.

The chain uses TRBV5-6 and TRBJ1-1, with D tentatively TRBD1 (5 bases). Germline CDR1 is SGHDT and CDR2 is YYEEEE. The length of the CDR3 is 15 residues. Between the trimmed V and J ends, which lost 4 bases and 0 bases, there was a span of 13 bases. The CDR3 spells CASSRPGPMNTEAFF. CDR3 in DNA: TGTGCCAGCAGCCGACCGGGACCCATGAACACTGAAGCTTTCTTT.

In this sample, this clonotype turned up a few times. The V and J genes are TRBV6-1 and TRBJ1-3, with D unresolved. With 5 bases removed from V and 0 bases from J, the gap between germline ends came to 11 bases. The CDR3 totals 15 residues. Germline V lookup: CDR1 MNHNS, CDR2 SASEGT. This CDR3 reads CASSYLGDSGNTIYF. In DNA, the CDR3 is TGTGCCAGCAGTTATTTGGGAGACTCTGGAAACACCATATATTTT.

The count of this clonotype is one. The chain combines TRBV5-1 with TRBJ2-1; no clear D. The CDR3 totals 15 residues. V shed 3 bases and J shed 12 bases, with 22 bases lying between them. Germline CDR1 reads SGHRS; CDR2 reads YFSETQ. CDR3 coding DNA: TGCGCCAGCAGCTCTAGAGCCGGCGCCCCGTGGGGGCAGTTCTTC. Translated: CASSSRAGAPWGQFF.

This clonotype has more than one count but fewer than ten. The V and J genes are TRBV20-1 and TRBJ2-5, with D unclear. Per germline, CDR1 DFQATT and CDR2 SNEGSKA (reference sequence). The CDR3 sequence is 12 residues long. V was trimmed by 4 bases and J by 4 bases, leaving 10 bases between them. The CDR3, as DNA: TGCAGTGCTAATACCCTGGGAGAGACCCAGTACTTC. Translating gives CSANTLGETQYF.

This clonotype has at least ten counts. The genes are TRBV2 and TRBJ2-5; D may be TRBD1 or TRBD2 (6 bases each). Germline V gene data show CDR1 as SNHLY and CDR2 as FYNNEI. The CDR3 runs to 17 residues. V was pared by 8 bases and J by 5 bases, with 27 bases between. The CDR3 DNA reads as TGTGCCAGCGAAAAATTAGGAGGGCCTGGGACAAGTGAGACCCAGTACTTC. As protein: CASEKLGGPGTSETQYF.

This clonotype was detected many times. V usage is TRBV5-8 and J usage is TRBJ2-5; a weak D match, TRBD1 (5 bases). This CDR3 has 13 residues. The V and J ends lost 1 base and 5 bases respectively, with 9 bases between them. Germline loops: CDR1 SGHTS, CDR2 YDEGEE. The CDR3 sequence is CASSLQAGETQYF. CDR3 DNA: TGTGCCAGCAGCTTGCAAGCAGGGGAGACCCAGTACTTC.

This clonotype was seen repeatedly, ten times or more. V is TRBV5-1 and J is TRBJ2-7; TRBD2 might be the D (6 bases). The CDR3 length is 17 residues. Trimming took off 4 bases at V and 4 bases at J, with 24 bases between the two ends. CDR1 is SGHRS and CDR2 is YFSETQ in the germline V gene. CDR3 residues: CASSPGLPPWAGYEQYF. The CDR3 DNA reads as TGCGCCAGCAGCCCCGGTTTGCCCCCTTGGGCGGGGTACGAGCAGTACTTC.

This clonotype has more than one count but fewer than ten. This chain links TRBV14 with TRBJ2-7; TRBD1 matches 7 bases. The CDR3 extends over 16 amino acids. Germline CDR1 is SGHDN and CDR2 is FVKESK. The V gene end was trimmed by 2 bases and the J gene end by 5 bases; junction bases not matched to a gene: 12. CDR3 amino acids: CASSQINNNRGHEQYF. The CDR3 DNA reads as TGTGCCAGCAGCCAAATTAATAATAACAGGGGTCACGAGCAGTACTTC. Variable domain in full (rest from reference TRBV14 and TRBJ2-7): EAGVTQFPSHSVIEKGQTVTLRCDPISGHDNLYWYRRVMGKEIKFLLHFVKESKQDESGMPNNRFLAERTGGTYSTLKVQPAELEDSGVYFCASSQINNNRGHEQYFGPGTRLTVT.

This clonotype was seen ten or more times. The CDR3 loop is CASTQWRANTGELFF. The CDR3 region has the DNA TGTGCCAGCACCCAATGGAGGGCGAACACCGGGGAGCTGTTTTTT. The chain recombines TRBV6-1 with TRBJ2-2; maybe TRBD2 (6 bases). V gave up 7 bases and J gave up 0 bases, with 12 bases separating them. The CDR3 consists of 15 residues. Germline V lookup: CDR1 MNHNS, CDR2 SASEGT.

This clonotype was detected many times. The V call is TRBV18, the J call TRBJ1-1; unclear D gene. Trimming shortened V by 3 bases and J by 4 bases, and 9 bases separated the two germline ends. The CDR3 covers 13 residues. Germline CDR1 reads KGHSH; CDR2 reads LQKENI. DNA of the CDR3: TGTGCCAGCTCACCCCGGGCGGGCACTGAAGCTTTCTTT. Translation: CASSPRAGTEAFF.

This clonotype occurred many times. The chain carries TRBV2 and TRBJ1-6; D possibly corresponds to TRBD1 (6 bases). CDR3 length equals 13 residues. Trimming pared 3 bases from V and 7 bases from J, leaving 7 bases between. Germline V gene lookup returns CDR1 SNHLY and CDR2 FYNNEI. This CDR3 is CASSEDSNSPLHF. DNA of the CDR3: TGTGCCAGCAGTGAGGACAGCAATTCACCCCTCCACTTT.

Of note for this clonotype: A much larger clone sits a single nucleotide away, making a read error possible. The chain recombines TRBV12-3 or TRBV12-4 with TRBJ2-7; D is tentatively TRBD1 or TRBD2 (5 bases each). The CDR3 consists of 14 residues. V lost 6 bases to trimming and J lost 2 bases, with 14 bases between them. In nucleotides, the CDR3 is TGTGCCAGCAGCACCCGGGACGGTCCCTACGAGCAGTACTTC. It codes for CASSTRDGPYEQYF.

The chain employs TRBV15 and TRBJ2-2; D assignment may be TRBD1 or TRBD2 (5 bases each). V was clipped by 0 bases and J by 4 bases, with 9 bases between them. There are 15 residues in the CDR3. Per germline, CDR1 LNHNV and CDR2 YYDKDF (reference sequence). CDR3 nucleotides: TGTGCCACCAGCAGAGAGGGACGTAGCACCGGGGAGCTGTTTTTT. Its translation: CATSREGRSTGELFF.

On this clonotype: This may be a read error: a much more frequent sequence differs by one nucleotide. The chain couples TRBV6-1 to TRBJ1-3, with a weak D call TRBD1 (5 bases). This CDR3 spans 16 amino acids. Deletions cut 4 bases from V and 0 bases from J, with 13 bases between. CDR1 and CDR2 (germline): MNHNS, SASEGT. CDR3 amino acids: CASSALRDGSGNTIYF. The CDR3 DNA follows: TGTGCCAGCAGTGCCCTACGGGACGGCTCTGGAAACACCATATATTTT.

This clonotype was recorded at least ten times. The genes are TRBV28 and TRBJ1-2; unclear D gene. With 3 bases removed from V and 6 bases from J, the gap between germline ends came to 8 bases. Germline V gene lookup returns CDR1 MDHEN and CDR2 SYDVKM. The CDR3 is 12 amino acids. CDR3 nucleotides: TGTGCCAGCAGTTTTCCACCAGATGGCTACACCTTC. This gives the protein CASSFPPDGYTF.

In this sample, this clonotype turned up many times. This chain joins TRBV12-3 or TRBV12-4 and TRBJ2-6, with D possibly being TRBD1 or TRBD2 (5 bases each). The CDR3 covers 18 residues. The V end was cut by 4 bases, the J end by 8 bases, with 24 bases between. The CDR3 nucleotides read TGTGCCAGCAGTTCAAGGGGACGAGCTTCGAGGTTGTCCAACGTCCTGACTTTC. It codes for CASSSRGRASRLSNVLTF.

This clonotype was seen at least ten times. The chain uses TRBV6-1 and TRBJ2-1; the D is unclear. CDR1 and CDR2 from the germline V gene are MNHNS and SASEGT. Trimming pared 2 bases from V and 10 bases from J, leaving 12 bases between. This CDR3 region has 13 residues. The CDR3 nucleotides are TGTGCCAGCAGTGAAACCTTGAGGACCGAGCAGTTCTTC. Residues: CASSETLRTEQFF.